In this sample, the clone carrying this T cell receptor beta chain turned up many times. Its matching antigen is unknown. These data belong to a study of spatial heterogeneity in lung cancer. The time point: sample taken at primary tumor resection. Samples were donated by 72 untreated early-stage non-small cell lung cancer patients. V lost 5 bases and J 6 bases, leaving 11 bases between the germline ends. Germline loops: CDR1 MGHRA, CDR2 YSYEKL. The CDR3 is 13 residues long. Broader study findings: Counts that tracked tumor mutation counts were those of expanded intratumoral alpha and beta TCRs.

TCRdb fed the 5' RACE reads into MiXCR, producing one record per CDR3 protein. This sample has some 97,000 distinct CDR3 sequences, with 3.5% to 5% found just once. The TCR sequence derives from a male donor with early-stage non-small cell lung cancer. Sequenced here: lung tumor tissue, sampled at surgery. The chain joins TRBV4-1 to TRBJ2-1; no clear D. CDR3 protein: CASSALFPNEQFF. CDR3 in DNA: TGCGCCAGCAGCGCTTTGTTCCCCAATGAGCAGTTCTTC.